Listed here are 29 T cell receptor beta chains from one sample, sequenced in a study of metastatic and nonmetastatic thyroid tumors. TCRdb reassembled clones from the PCR reads with MiXCR. This table holds 30,000 to 35,000 clones, around a fifth found once. Before thyroid surgery, none of the patients had received any treatment. Sequenced material: blood. Receptors originate from a female donor with papillary thyroid cancer or a benign thyroid nodule (not recorded which). Some clones in this sample may be carry-over from other donors' samples.

The rearrangement links TRBV30 to TRBJ1-2, with TRBD1 as a possible D gene (5 bases). V was pared by 2 bases and J by 5 bases, with 18 bases between. Germline-derived CDR1 and CDR2 are GTSNPN and SVGIG (reference sequence). This CDR3 comprises 15 residues. The chain's CDR3 is CAWSRTLGEGYGYTF. CDR3 nucleotides: TGTGCCTGGAGTAGGACATTGGGGGAAGGGTATGGCTACACCTTC.

This chain uses TRBV2 with TRBJ2-3, with 10 bases that match TRBD2. CDR1 is SNHLY, CDR2 FYNNEI, per germline. Unmatched junction bases numbered 9, after V lost 2 bases and J lost 4 bases. The CDR3 sequence is 17 residues long. In DNA form, the CDR3 reads TGTGCCAGCAGTGAAATAGGGAGGCTAGCGGGAGCAGATACGCAGTATTTT. It encodes CASSEIGRLAGADTQYF.

This clone appeared many times. Since a much larger clone is just one base distant, this may be a read error. This same CDR3 is encoded by further DNA sequences in the sample. This chain uses TRBV13 with TRBJ1-4, with D perhaps TRBD1 (5 bases). This CDR3 has 15 residues. The germline gives CDR1 PRHDT, CDR2 FYEKMQ (reference sequence). CDR3 sequence reads: CASSLNQGGGEKLFF. The DNA of the CDR3 is TGTGCCAGCAGCTTAAATCAGGGTGGGGGGGAAAAACTATTTTTT. The variable domain in full, completed from reference TRBV13 and TRBJ1-4, reads AAGVIQSPRHLIKEKRETATLKCYPIPRHDTVYWYQQGPGQDPQFLISFYEKMQSDKGSIPDRFSAQQFSDYHSELNMSSLELGDSALYFCASSLNQGGGEKLFFGSGTQLSVL.

Here the CDR3 reads CASSPVTRRNNYGYTF. In DNA, the CDR3 is TGTGCCAGCAGCCCCGTGACACGGAGGAATAACTATGGCTACACCTTC. The chain combines TRBV11-1 with TRBJ1-2; D remains unclear. Between the trimmed V and J ends, which lost 5 bases and 1 base, there was a span of 17 bases. CDR1 is SGHAT and CDR2 is FQDESV in the germline V gene (reference sequence). This CDR3 comprises 16 residues.

The chain combines TRBV20-1 with TRBJ2-3, with a weak D call TRBD2 (6 bases). Trimming stripped 6 bases from V and 6 bases from J, with 19 bases between. The CDR3 is 14 residues long. CDR1 and CDR2 (germline): DFQATT, SNEGSKA (reference sequence). Here the CDR3 reads CSARDFLLVDTQYF. DNA of the CDR3: TGCAGTGCCAGGGACTTTTTACTAGTCGATACGCAGTATTTT.

The chain couples TRBV11-2 to TRBJ1-1; no definite D call. CDR3 length: 15 residues. V lost 5 bases and J lost 0, with 13 bases in between. Germline CDR1 and CDR2: SGHAT and FQNNGV. CDR3 sequence (DNA): TGTGCCAGCAGCCGCAGTGCTACCATGAACACTGAAGCTTTCTTT. It encodes CASSRSATMNTEAFF.

This clone is judged medium-sized (0.01 to 0.1%). V and J are TRBV4-1 and TRBJ2-3, with D possibly TRBD1 on 5 matching bases. Germline assignment: CDR1 MGHRA and CDR2 YSYEKL. Trimming removed 1 base from V and 4 bases from J, with 6 bases in between. The CDR3 is 13 residues long. CDR3: CASSQVGADTQYF. DNA for the CDR3: TGCGCCAGCAGCCAAGTAGGGGCAGATACGCAGTATTTT.

The chain combines TRBV11-2 with TRBJ2-7; 12 nucleotides line up with TRBD2. In germline, CDR1 is SGHAT, CDR2 FQNNGV. The CDR3 consists of 18 residues. Losses at the gene ends were 5 bases for V and 5 bases for J; bases not matched to a gene: 16. The CDR3, as DNA: TGTGCCAGCAGCCTGGGTGGACTAGCGGGGTTCCGGGGTGACGAGCAGTACTTC. Translating it yields CASSLGGLAGFRGDEQYF.

The genes are TRBV20-1 and TRBJ1-5; 7 nucleotides match TRBD1. CDR1 is DFQATT and CDR2 is SNEGSKA in the germline V gene (reference sequence). The CDR3 extends over 14 amino acids. The V segment lost 6 bases and the J segment 2 bases; nucleotides outside the gene matches: 7. In nucleotides, the CDR3 is TGCAGTGCCACGGCAGGGGGTCGCAATCAGCCCCAGCATTTT. Protein product: CSATAGGRNQPQHF.

This clone is termed medium-sized. The chain joins TRBV5-6 to TRBJ2-2; D gene uncertain. The V gene lost 3 bases and the J gene lost 2 bases, with 8 bases spanning the gap. The CDR3 runs to 14 residues. CDR1 is SGHDT, CDR2 YYEEEE, per germline. In nucleotides, the CDR3 is TGTGCCAGCAGCTCCTACACAAACACCGGGGAGCTGTTTTTT. Translation gives CASSSYTNTGELFF.

The sample holds many counts of this clone. The chain couples TRBV6-5 to TRBJ2-1; 9 bases agree with TRBD2. The V and J ends lost 6 bases and 4 bases, in that order; junction bases with no gene match: 16. Germline V gene data show CDR1 as MNHEY and CDR2 as SVGAGI. The CDR3 contains 18 residues. CDR3 protein: CASRTLAGALQTYNEQFF. The CDR3 DNA reads TGTGCCAGCAGAACTTTAGCGGGGGCCTTGCAAACTTACAATGAGCAGTTCTTC.

This clone has at least ten counts. The chain links TRBV12-3 or TRBV12-4 to TRBJ2-7; D possibly corresponds to TRBD2 (6 bases). The ends were cut back, 7 bases at V and 6 bases at J, with 13 bases in the middle. The CDR3 consists of 12 residues. CDR3 DNA: TGTGCCAGCACCAAGGGACTGAGCGAGCAGTACTTC. It translates to CASTKGLSEQYF.

There are many counts of this clone. A read error may explain this, as a much larger clone is one base away. The V and J genes are TRBV30 and TRBJ2-1; D not certain. Germline assignment: CDR1 GTSNPN and CDR2 SVGIG (reference sequence). CDR3 size: 12 residues. Trimming stripped 0 bases from V and 5 bases from J, with 5 bases between. The CDR3 nucleotides are TGTGCCTGGAGTGTACGGCACAATGAGCAGTTCTTC. Amino acids: CAWSVRHNEQFF. Combining the CDR3 with reference TRBV30 and TRBJ2-1 gives the whole variable domain SQTIHQWPATLVQPVGSPLSLECTVEGTSNPNLYWYRQAAGRGLQLLFYSVGIGQISSEVPQNLSASRPQDRQFILSSKKLLLSDSGFYLCAWSVRHNEQFFGPGTRLTVL.

This clone was counted ten times or more. The CDR3 region is CATSTRQGSYQETQYF. The CDR3 DNA reads as TGTGCCACCAGCACGAGACAGGGTTCTTACCAAGAGACCCAGTACTTC. The rearrangement joins TRBV15 to TRBJ2-5, with 7 bases that match TRBD1. Trimming at V came to 4 bases and at J to 0 bases, leaving 8 bases not matched to a gene. The CDR3 runs 16 residues. Germline V CDR1 and CDR2: LNHNV, YYDKDF (reference sequence).

This clone is medium-sized (0.01 to 0.1%) in the sample. At one end, the junction sequence differs from germline, possibly due to a read error. V usage is TRBV5-8 and J usage is TRBJ1-6, with D uncertain. Per the germline V gene, CDR1 is SGHTS and CDR2 is YDEGEE. The CDR3 extends over 15 amino acids. The CDR3 spells CASSFSAPYNSPLHF. CDR3 nucleotide sequence: TGTGCCAGCAGCTTCAGTGCCCCTTATAATTCGCCCCTCCACTTT.

This chain joins TRBV11-2 and TRBJ1-2; D not resolved. This CDR3 has 13 residues. CDR1 SGHAT and CDR2 FQNNGV come from the germline V gene. V was shortened by 2 bases and J by 7 bases, with 11 bases between the two germline ends. CDR3 in DNA: TGTGCCAGCAGCTTATGGGCAGCTACTGGCTACACCTTC. Its protein is CASSLWAATGYTF.

This clone was found many times. The chain uses TRBV6-1 and TRBJ2-2; D is uncertain. V lost 6 bases and J 2 bases, leaving 7 bases between the germline ends. This CDR3 has 13 amino acids. Per germline, CDR1 MNHNS and CDR2 SASEGT. CDR3 loop: CASSPVNTGELFF. The CDR3 coding sequence is TGTGCCAGCAGCCCAGTTAACACCGGGGAGCTGTTTTTT.

This clone has a count of ten or more. This chain joins TRBV12-3 or TRBV12-4 and TRBJ2-1; the D gene is possibly TRBD1 (6 bases). V was trimmed by 5 bases and J by 5 bases, leaving 13 bases between them. The CDR3 runs to 14 residues. CDR3 nucleotide sequence: TGTGCCAGCAGTGTGGACAGAGCTAACAATGAGCAGTTCTTC. It is translated as CASSVDRANNEQFF.

This clone came up many times. V usage is TRBV11-2 and J usage is TRBJ1-1; 9 bases are shared with TRBD1. The CDR3 spans 13 residues. CDR1 and CDR2 (germline): SGHAT, FQNNGV. Trimming took 6 bases from V and 4 from J; bases not matched to a gene: 3. CDR3 nucleotide sequence: TGTGCCAGCAGATGGGACAGGGTCACTGAAGCTTTCTTT. Amino acid sequence: CASRWDRVTEAFF.

This clone was found many times. The chain has TRBV6-4 and TRBJ2-1; TRBD2 matches 7 bases. The CDR3 is 15 residues long. CDR1 is MRHNA, CDR2 SNTAGT, per germline. After removal of 2 bases from V and 6 bases from J, the junction contained 7 bases not matched to a gene. The CDR3 nucleotides are TGTGCCAGCAGTGACCTAGCGGCCGTACTCAATGAGCAGTTCTTC. It is translated as CASSDLAAVLNEQFF.

This clone was picked up many times. Here the CDR3 reads CAIRDLARGPSDTQYF. CDR3 DNA sequence: TGTGCCATCAGGGACCTGGCGAGGGGGCCCTCAGATACGCAGTATTTT. This chain connects TRBV10-3 to TRBJ2-3; 7 bases align to TRBD1. With 6 bases clipped from V and 4 bases from J, the junction kept 13 bases outside the gene matches. Germline V gene lookup returns CDR1 ENHRY and CDR2 SYGVKD. The CDR3 covers 16 residues.

This clone was found many times. The V and J genes are TRBV18 and TRBJ1-1, with TRBD1 as a possible D gene (6 bases). V dropped 3 bases and J dropped 1 base, with 12 bases sitting between them. Germline loops: CDR1 KGHSH, CDR2 LQKENI. The CDR3 sequence is 15 residues long. This chain's CDR3 is CASSPQSGENTEAFF. Here the CDR3 DNA reads TGTGCCAGCTCACCCCAATCAGGGGAGAACACTGAAGCTTTCTTT.

In its sample, this clone was seen a few times. This rearrangement joins TRBV28 to TRBJ1-6; D uncertain. This CDR3 is built from 16 residues. V lost 3 bases and J lost 0, with 9 bases in between. Germline V lookup: CDR1 MDHEN, CDR2 SYDVKM. CDR3 nucleotide sequence: TGTGCCAGCAGTTTCCTTGTAGGCTCCTATAATTCACCCCTCCACTTT. Translated: CASSFLVGSYNSPLHF.

The CDR3 bases are TGCGCCAGCAGCTCCGCGACGGGAGAGACCCAGTACTTC. The encoded protein is CASSSATGETQYF. J is TRBJ2-5 and V is TRBV5-1; no definite D call. The CDR3 spans 13 residues. V lost 3 bases to trimming and J lost 4 bases, with 10 bases between them. Germline V gene sequence: CDR1 SGHRS, CDR2 YFSETQ.

Sample share makes this clone medium-sized. The chain carries TRBV6-1 and TRBJ2-2; D is undetermined. Trimming stripped 1 base from V and 3 bases from J, with 9 bases between. The length of the CDR3 is 15 residues. Germline CDR1 is MNHNS and CDR2 is SASEGT. The DNA for the CDR3 is TGTGCCAGCAGTGAAGGTTCGGACGACACCGGGGAGCTGTTTTTT. It yields the protein CASSEGSDDTGELFF.

This clone showed up many times. V is TRBV24-1 and J is TRBJ2-3; the D is unclear. Germline V CDR1 and CDR2: KGHDR, SFDVKD. The CDR3 is made up of 12 amino acids. Trimming pared 6 bases from V and 1 base from J, leaving 4 bases between. CDR3 sequence (DNA): TGTGCCACCAGTTCGGGCACAGATACGCAGTATTTT. This translates into CATSSGTDTQYF.

The chain couples TRBV12-3 or TRBV12-4 to TRBJ2-6; D remains unclear. Trimming shortened V by 5 bases and J by 0 bases, and 11 bases separated the two germline ends. This CDR3 is built from 16 residues. Here the CDR3 DNA reads TGTGCCAGCAGTGCTGGTCGGAGCTCTGGGGCCAACGTCCTGACTTTC. Its translation: CASSAGRSSGANVLTF.

This clone occurred many times. This chain connects TRBV30 to TRBJ1-4; no definite D call. Trimming pared 0 bases from V and 5 bases from J, leaving 10 bases between. CDR3 length: 14 amino acids. Looked up from germline, CDR1 is GTSNPN and CDR2 is SVGIG (reference sequence). CDR3 DNA: TGTGCCTGGAGTGTTAGGACCCCAAATGAAAAACTGTTTTTT. This gives the protein CAWSVRTPNEKLFF.

This clone occurred many times. CDR3 nucleotides: TGTGCCAGCAGCTCCAGCCGTCGGGGGGGCGGGTACACCTTC. The encoded protein is CASSSSRRGGGYTF. This chain joins TRBV11-2 and TRBJ1-2; D perhaps matches TRBD1 (6 bases). The CDR3 has 14 residues. V was trimmed by 4 bases and J by 11 bases, leaving 20 bases between them. CDR1 SGHAT and CDR2 FQNNGV come from the germline V gene.